This TCR beta chain was obtained from a study of T cell repertoires in cytomegalovirus infection. Across the whole study: Both CMV infection and a matching HLA type were indicated by public TCR beta signatures.

TCRdb ran MiXCR on the reads and lists one entry per CDR3 protein. The sample carries about 180,000 distinct CDR3 sequences, approximately 18% recorded once. Points from the study as a whole: Summed frequency of public TCR beta families distinguished CMV carriers with the relevant HLA. HLA-C-restricted CMV clonotypes gave the most frequent clonotype in two of eight donors.

Details on this clonotype: Antigen specificity is unknown.

This clonotype was sampled from a human donor in good health (CMV status not recorded). Some clones in this sample may be carry-over from other donors' samples. The sample taken for sequencing was CD8+ T cells from PBMCs.

Written as DNA, the CDR3 is TGTGCCACCGGGACAGGGGGCACTGAAGCTTTCTTT. Amino acids: CATGTGGTEAFF. The gene calls are TRBV28 and TRBJ1-1, with 11 bases lining up with TRBD1. The CDR3 spans 12 residues. Germline CDR1 reads MDHEN; CDR2 reads SYDVKM. V lost 10 bases to trimming and J lost 4 bases; unmatched junction nucleotides: 2.